This TCR beta chain was identified in a study of human T cells and chemical hapten exposure. The overall study: Mainly, slight library volume differences in the pool made TCR yields vary. Study-level points and caveats: Once DPC sensitization occurred, TCRs above 1 in 1000 frequency showed no change.

Whole blood, unfractionated, served as the material for total RNA extraction. What the library attached to individual cDNA molecules were unique molecular identifiers. In the original analysis: From about 20,000 to 690,000 TCRs were found per sample, with a median of about 96,000. In TCRdb, the reads were re-called with MiXCR into one record per CDR3 protein. What appears here as the V and J calls and clone size reflects TCRdb's work, not the paper's. This sample has 100,000 to 150,000 distinct CDR3 sequences, with roughly 8.5% found just once. Note on this clonotype: Its antigen is undetermined.

V lost 7 bases and J 4 bases, leaving 20 bases between the germline ends. Germline CDR1 and CDR2: SQVTM and ANQGSEA. The CDR3 totals 15 residues. The source is a human donor in good health. Some clones in this sample may be carry-over from other donors' samples. The sequenced material came from whole blood. V is TRBV29-1 and J is TRBJ2-1; tentative D call: TRBD1 (5 bases). The CDR3 nucleotides are TGCAGCGCACCCGCGCCCACAGGAATATACAATGAGCAGTTCTTC. This gives the protein CSAPAPTGIYNEQFF.